These 32 T cell receptor beta chains came from one sample sequenced in a study of T cell responses to AZD1222 COVID-19 vaccine (dated by TCRdb to about 2021). The library relied on the immunoSEQ multiplex PCR assay. In its TCRdb copy, this immuneACCESS table keeps in-frame sequences only and misses some clones. Where compared with another copy, unresolved V genes explain less than half of these, and the others have no known cause. The table for this sample lists under 150,000 clones; more than 85% of them were counted only once. 4.5% to 6% of the sample comes from the top ten. The sample's time point label is to be understood as: baseline before first vaccination. Sample: peripheral blood, taken on day 0 of AZD1222 vaccination. These receptors came from an adult in good health.

The chain couples TRBV7-6 to TRBJ1-6; D gene ambiguous. This CDR3 is built from 13 residues. V was trimmed by 6 bases and J by 12 bases, leaving 15 bases between them. CDR1 SGHVS and CDR2 FNYEAQ come from the germline V gene. The CDR3 nucleotides are TGTGCCAGCAGTGGACGGGTTTTGGAACCCCTCCACTTT. Translating it yields CASSGRVLEPLHF.

J is TRBJ2-1 and V is TRBV28; 7 bases line up with TRBD2. The germline V gene has CDR1 MDHEN and CDR2 SYDVKM. The CDR3 runs 15 residues. The V and J ends lost 3 bases and 7 bases, in that order; junction bases with no gene match: 9. CDR3 coding DNA: TGTGCCAGCAGTTTTCGGGGGAGGGCGGGGAATGAGCAGTTCTTC. Translating it yields CASSFRGRAGNEQFF.

The chain links TRBV7-9 to TRBJ1-2; unclear D gene. The CDR3 sequence is 12 residues long. Trimming shortened V by 1 base and J by 9 bases, and 9 bases separated the two germline ends. Germline values: CDR1 SEHNR, CDR2 FQNEAQ (reference sequence). CDR3 loop: CASSLESASYTF. CDR3 coding DNA: TGTGCCAGCAGCTTAGAATCCGCGAGCTACACCTTC.

V gene TRBV9 combines with J gene TRBJ1-1, with D possibly TRBD1 on 6 matching bases. The germline V and J ends were trimmed by 4 bases and 3 bases, with 22 bases remaining between them. Per germline, CDR1 SGDLS and CDR2 YYNGEE. CDR3 length equals 17 residues. The CDR3 region is CASSPGVGAIEDTEAFF. In nucleotides, the CDR3 is TGTGCCAGCAGCCCAGGGGTGGGGGCGATTGAGGACACTGAAGCTTTCTTT. The whole variable domain, remainder taken from reference TRBV9 and TRBJ1-1, is DSGVTQTPKHLITATGQRVTLRCSPRSGDLSVYWYQQSLDQGLQFLIQYYNGEERAKGNILERFSAQQFPDLHSELNLSSLELGDSALYFCASSPGVGAIEDTEAFFGQGTRLTVV.

The rearrangement uses TRBV5-6 and TRBJ2-7; tentative D call: TRBD2 (5 bases). The germline CDR1 and CDR2 sequences are SGHDT and YYEEEE. The CDR3 has 13 residues. Between the trimmed V and J ends, which lost 0 bases and 4 bases, there was a span of 8 bases. CDR3 loop: CASSLGGLYEQYF. Written as DNA, the CDR3 is TGTGCCAGCAGCTTGGGCGGACTTTACGAGCAGTACTTC.

The V call is TRBV9, the J call TRBJ2-2; D is unclear. CDR1 and CDR2 from the germline V gene are SGDLS and YYNGEE. Trimming left V 0 bases short and J 1 base short, with 13 bases between. CDR3 length equals 17 residues. The DNA of the CDR3 is TGTGCCAGCAGCGTAGCTTCCCCCCCGTGGAACACCGGGGAGCTGTTTTTT. The encoded protein is CASSVASPPWNTGELFF. Full variable domain (rest looked up from reference TRBV9 and TRBJ2-2): DSGVTQTPKHLITATGQRVTLRCSPRSGDLSVYWYQQSLDQGLQFLIQYYNGEERAKGNILERFSAQQFPDLHSELNLSSLELGDSALYFCASSVASPPWNTGELFFGEGSRLTVL.

This chain joins TRBV11-2 and TRBJ2-2, with D unresolved. The V gene lost 6 bases and the J gene lost 1 base, with 15 bases spanning the gap. CDR3 length: 16 amino acids. Germline V gene sequence: CDR1 SGHAT, CDR2 FQNNGV. Here the CDR3 DNA reads TGTGCCAGCAGTCCTCACCCTAGAGAGAACACCGGGGAGCTGTTTTTT. Translated, it gives CASSPHPRENTGELFF.

The rearrangement joins TRBV5-6 to TRBJ1-6; no definite D call. Trimming took 2 bases from V and 4 from J, leaving 16 bases between them. Germline V CDR1 and CDR2: SGHDT, YYEEEE. This CDR3 spans 17 amino acids. CDR3 in amino acids: CASSLSSRSKYNSPLHF. CDR3 sequence (DNA): TGTGCCAGCAGCTTATCGAGTCGGAGTAAATATAATTCACCCCTCCACTTT. Based on the CDR3 plus reference TRBV5-6 and TRBJ1-6, the full variable domain is DAGVTQSPTHLIKTRGQQVTLRCSPKSGHDTVSWYQQALGQGPQFIFQYYEEEERQRGNFPDRFSGHQFPNYSSELNVNALLLGDSALYLCASSLSSRSKYNSPLHFGNGTRLTVT.

This chain links TRBV28 with TRBJ1-6; D possibly corresponds to TRBD1 (5 bases). The CDR3 extends over 12 amino acids. Looked up from germline, CDR1 is MDHEN and CDR2 is SYDVKM. The V gene lost 4 bases and the J gene lost 13 bases, with 11 bases spanning the gap. CDR3 sequence: CASSSQGSPLHF. As DNA, the CDR3 is TGTGCCAGCAGTTCCCAGGGTTCGCCCCTCCACTTT.

The chain recombines TRBV3-1 (or the pseudogene TRBV3-2) with TRBJ1-2; no clear D gene. The V end lost 1 base, the J end lost 4 bases, and 4 bases lay between the germline ends. The CDR3 has 12 amino acids. The germline V gene has CDR1 LGHDT and CDR2 YNNKEL (reference sequence). The CDR3 here is CASSQGLYGYTF. In DNA form, the CDR3 reads TGTGCCAGCAGCCAAGGCCTCTATGGCTACACCTTC.

V gene TRBV10-3 combines with J gene TRBJ2-3, with a weak D call TRBD2 (6 bases). V lost 4 bases and J lost 3, with 11 bases in between. Germline V gene lookup returns CDR1 ENHRY and CDR2 SYGVKD. This CDR3 is 14 amino acids long. This chain's CDR3 is CAISVSGSTDTQYF. DNA for the CDR3: TGTGCCATCAGTGTAAGCGGGTCGACAGATACGCAGTATTTT.

There are a few counts of this clone. The CDR3 sequence: CASTDWTGSTDTQYF. Here the CDR3 DNA reads TGTGCCAGTACCGACTGGACAGGTTCCACAGATACGCAGTATTTT. This rearrangement joins TRBV19 to TRBJ2-3, with 7 bases fitting TRBD1. After removal of 7 bases from V and 2 bases from J, the junction contained 9 bases not matched to a gene. This CDR3 has 15 amino acids. Germline V gene lookup returns CDR1 LNHDA and CDR2 SQIVND (reference sequence).

V is TRBV6-2 or TRBV6-3 and J is TRBJ2-5; 10 bases map to TRBD2. V was clipped by 6 bases and J by 1 base; unmatched bases: 8. Germline CDR1 MNHEY, CDR2 SVGEGT. The CDR3 extends over 16 amino acids. The DNA for the CDR3 is TGTGCCAGCAGCCCTCTAGGACTAGCGGCCCAAGAGACCCAGTACTTC. It is translated as CASSPLGLAAQETQYF.

The V and J genes are TRBV6-2 or TRBV6-3 and TRBJ2-5; D not certain. The V end was cut by 6 bases, the J end by 3 bases, with 11 bases between. The CDR3 extends over 13 amino acids. Germline V gene lookup returns CDR1 MNHEY and CDR2 SVGEGT. Here the CDR3 DNA reads TGTGCCAGCAGCCGGGTCGGAAAAGAGACCCAGTACTTC. Translated: CASSRVGKETQYF.

This chain connects TRBV6-5 to TRBJ2-4, with 7 positions matching TRBD2. Germline trimming cut 5 bases from V and 9 bases from J; bases unmatched to any gene: 7. The CDR3 runs 13 residues. Germline lookup yields CDR1 MNHEY and CDR2 SVGAGI. CDR3 DNA: TGTGCCAGCAGTAAAACTAGCGAGGGCATTCAGTACTTC. As protein: CASSKTSEGIQYF.

This clone was seen only once. The chain has TRBV28 and TRBJ2-7, with TRBD1 as a possible D gene (5 bases). This CDR3 is 13 amino acids long. Trimming shortened V by 6 bases and J by 2 bases, and 11 bases separated the two germline ends. Germline CDR1 reads MDHEN; CDR2 reads SYDVKM. CDR3 DNA sequence: TGTGCCAGCAGAAGTGGGGCAGCCTACGAGCAGTACTTC. This encodes CASRSGAAYEQYF.

This clone has a single count. The chain joins TRBV5-1 to TRBJ2-1; D is possibly TRBD1 or TRBD2 (5 bases each). CDR1 is SGHRS and CDR2 is YFSETQ in the germline V gene. The CDR3 is 14 amino acids. V lost 5 bases and J 4 bases, leaving 13 bases between the germline ends. The CDR3 reads CASSRGNRYNEQFF. In DNA, the CDR3 is TGCGCCAGCAGTAGAGGGAACAGGTACAATGAGCAGTTCTTC.

This chain links TRBV7-6 with TRBJ1-4; 7 bases agree with TRBD1. The V segment lost 0 bases and the J segment 8 bases; nucleotides outside the gene matches: 9. The CDR3 totals 16 residues. Looked up from germline, CDR1 is SGHVS and CDR2 is FNYEAQ. The DNA of the CDR3 is TGTGCCAGCAGCTTAGCTCTAGGGGGCACCTCGGAAAAACTGTTTTTT. It yields the protein CASSLALGGTSEKLFF.

The rearrangement joins TRBV27 to TRBJ2-3, with 10 bases identical to TRBD2. Looked up from germline, CDR1 is MNHEY and CDR2 is SMNVEV (reference sequence). Trimming removed 3 bases from V and 4 bases from J; junction bases left unmatched: 4. The CDR3 is 15 residues long. The CDR3 loop reads CASSLASGSADTQYF. The CDR3 DNA reads TGTGCCAGCAGTTTGGCTAGCGGGAGCGCAGATACGCAGTATTTT.

This rearrangement joins TRBV4-3 to TRBJ2-7; D is ambiguous. V was pared by 0 bases and J by 4 bases, with 7 bases between. CDR1 is LGHNA and CDR2 is YSLEER in the germline V gene. This CDR3 spans 13 amino acids. CDR3 loop: CASSQDRRYEQYF. CDR3 DNA: TGCGCCAGCAGCCAAGATAGAAGGTACGAGCAGTACTTC.

The count of this clone is one. The chain links TRBV7-9 to TRBJ1-4; 7 bases align to TRBD1. The CDR3 length is 16 residues. Germline trimming cut 5 bases from V and 8 bases from J; bases unmatched to any gene: 14. Germline V gene sequence: CDR1 SEHNR, CDR2 FQNEAQ (reference sequence). CDR3 nucleotides: TGTGCCAGCAGCCCACCCCGGACAGGACCTAGGGAAAAACTGTTTTTT. Protein product: CASSPPRTGPREKLFF.

The chain recombines TRBV10-3 with TRBJ2-7, with 7 positions matching TRBD1. Trimming cost V 3 bases and J 3 bases; bases outside gene matches: 14. The CDR3 contains 17 residues. CDR1 is ENHRY and CDR2 is SYGVKD in the germline V gene. The CDR3 DNA reads TGTGCCATCAGTGATCGAAAGGGACAGCCTAATAGCTACGAGCAGTACTTC. Its translation: CAISDRKGQPNSYEQYF.

The CDR3 DNA is TGTGCCATCAGTGAGTCAGGGGGTGAGGCAGGGACTAGCACAGATACGCAGTATTTT. As protein: CAISESGGEAGTSTDTQYF. The genes are TRBV10-3 and TRBJ2-3; D is perhaps TRBD1 or TRBD2 (6 bases each). The germline V gene has CDR1 ENHRY and CDR2 SYGVKD. The V end was cut by 0 bases, the J end by 0 bases, with 19 bases between. CDR3 length: 19 amino acids.

This clone was detected only once. The V and J genes are TRBV4-1 and TRBJ1-2, with D hard to call. Germline V lookup: CDR1 MGHRA, CDR2 YSYEKL. The CDR3 contains 13 residues. Trimming took 0 bases from V and 10 from J, leaving 12 bases between them. The CDR3 coding sequence is TGCGCCAGCAGCCAAGAGGGAGGGCTCGACTACACCTTC. The encoded protein is CASSQEGGLDYTF.

This chain links TRBV19 with TRBJ1-2; D is unclear. V was shortened by 2 bases and J by 5 bases, with 12 bases between the two germline ends. CDR3 length: 14 residues. Germline-derived CDR1 and CDR2 are LNHDA and SQIVND (reference sequence). As DNA, the CDR3 is TGTGCCAGTAGTATACGCCCCGAGTATTATGGCTACACCTTC. It codes for CASSIRPEYYGYTF.

CDR3 nucleotides: TGTGCCAGCAAGTATAGCAATCAGCCCCAGCATTTT. Its translation: CASKYSNQPQHF. This sequence joins TRBV6-5 and TRBJ1-5, with D uncertain. CDR1 MNHEY and CDR2 SVGAGI come from the germline V gene. With 7 bases removed from V and 0 bases from J, the gap between germline ends came to 4 bases. The CDR3 loop spans 12 amino acids.

A few counts support this clone. The genes are TRBV19 and TRBJ2-1; either TRBD1 or TRBD2 may fit D (6 bases each). CDR3 size: 14 residues. Trimming took off 6 bases at V and 14 bases at J, with 23 bases between the two ends. Germline V gene sequence: CDR1 LNHDA, CDR2 SQIVND (reference sequence). CDR3 nucleotide sequence: TGTGCCAGTAGATTAGCTGGGGGGCCGAGCCGGAAGTTCTTC. It translates to CASRLAGGPSRKFF.

The gene calls are TRBV7-2 and TRBJ1-2; a possible D gene is TRBD1 (6 bases). The CDR3 consists of 15 residues. Germline CDR1 is SGHTA and CDR2 is FQGNSA. V was clipped by 1 base and J by 2 bases, with 11 bases between them. CDR3 in amino acids: CASSLVRQANYGYTF. Written as DNA, the CDR3 is TGTGCCAGCAGCTTAGTGAGACAGGCCAACTATGGCTACACCTTC. Using reference TRBV7-2 and TRBJ1-2 for the parts outside the CDR3, the full variable domain is GAGVSQSPSNKVTEKGKDVELRCDPISGHTALYWYRQSLGQGLEFLIYFQGNSAPDKSGLPSDRFSAERTGGSVSTLTIQRTQQEDSAVYLCASSLVRQANYGYTFGSGTRLTVV.

This clone was seen only once. This sequence joins TRBV11-3 and TRBJ2-2, with D hard to call. CDR3 length equals 15 residues. Deletions cut 3 bases from V and 2 bases from J, with 10 bases between. The germline gives CDR1 SGHNT, CDR2 YENEEA. The CDR3 loop reads CASSLRSTNTGELFF. The CDR3 DNA follows: TGTGCCAGCAGCTTGCGCAGCACAAACACCGGGGAGCTGTTTTTT.

V and J are TRBV5-4 and TRBJ2-3; the D gene could be TRBD1 or TRBD2 (6 bases each). The ends were cut back, 4 bases at V and 0 bases at J, with 12 bases in the middle. This CDR3 has 15 amino acids. Germline CDR1 reads SGHNT; CDR2 reads YYREEE (reference sequence). The CDR3 reads CASSPGATSTDTQYF. In DNA form, the CDR3 reads TGTGCCAGCAGCCCGGGGGCAACTAGCACAGATACGCAGTATTTT.

This clone is a singleton in its sample. This chain joins TRBV28 and TRBJ1-2; TRBD1 matches 10 bases. Per the germline V gene, CDR1 is MDHEN and CDR2 is SYDVKM. V shed 4 bases and J 5 bases; nucleotides not matched to a gene: 16. The CDR3 extends over 18 amino acids. The CDR3 protein is CASSSPAPGQGLPYGYTF. DNA for the CDR3: TGTGCCAGCAGTTCCCCCGCTCCGGGACAGGGGCTCCCATATGGCTACACCTTC.

The chain couples TRBV18 to TRBJ2-7; 13 bases line up with TRBD2. J gave up 1 base and V 6 bases, and 9 bases lay outside the gene matches. Germline assignment: CDR1 KGHSH and CDR2 LQKENI. The CDR3 is 17 residues long. CDR3 DNA: TGTGCCAGCTCGGTGACTAGCGGGGGGTTAAATTCCTACGAGCAGTACTTC. This encodes CASSVTSGGLNSYEQYF.